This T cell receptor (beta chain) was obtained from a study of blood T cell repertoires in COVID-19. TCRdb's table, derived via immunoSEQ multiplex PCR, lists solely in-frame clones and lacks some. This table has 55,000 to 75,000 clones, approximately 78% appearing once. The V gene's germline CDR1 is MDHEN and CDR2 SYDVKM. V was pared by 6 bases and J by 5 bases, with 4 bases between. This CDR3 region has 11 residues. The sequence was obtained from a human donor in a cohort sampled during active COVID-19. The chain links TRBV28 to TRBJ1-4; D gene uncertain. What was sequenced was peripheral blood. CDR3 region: CASRSNEKLFF. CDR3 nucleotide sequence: TGTGCCAGCAGGAGCAATGAAAAACTGTTTTTT.